This is a list of T cell receptor beta chains from one sample in a study of beta chain features in type 1 diabetes. Data came from immunoSEQ multiplex PCR; TCRdb stores just in-frame clones and leaves some out. The table includes a few hundred thousand clones, roughly 13% detected once. Material for sequencing was naive CD4+ T cells from blood. The source of these receptors is a man aged 30-40 years in good health. Each CDR3 is given with its conserved first and last residue. Fields, in order: J gene, V gene, D gene, clone size, CDR3 protein, CDR3 DNA. D genes are given only for firm matches. Size tells how often a clone was seen (once, few, many) or the class of an expanded clone, and some rows leave it out.

TRBJ1-2	TRBV29-1	NA	NA	CSVGRARESPNYGYTF	TGCAGCGTTGGCAGGGCTAGGGAATCTCCTAACTATGGCTACACCTTC
TRBJ2-5	TRBV4-3	TRBD1	many	CASSQGQGVETQYF	TGCGCCAGCAGCCAAGGACAGGGAGTGGAGACCCAGTACTTC
TRBJ2-3	TRBV30	NA	NA	CAWMRYGNPPRTDTQYF	TGTGCCTGGATGCGATACGGGAACCCCCCCCGCACAGATACGCAGTATTTT
TRBJ2-5	TRBV7-2	TRBD1	few	CASSFDRGGRETQYF	TGTGCCAGCAGCTTCGACAGGGGCGGTAGAGAGACCCAGTACTTC
TRBJ2-5	TRBV9	NA	few	CASSVDAGPRETQYF	TGTGCCAGCAGCGTAGATGCAGGCCCCAGAGAGACCCAGTACTTC
TRBJ1-2	TRBV15	NA	NA	CATSSNYGYTF	TGTGCCACCAGTTCAAACTATGGCTACACCTTC
TRBJ2-5	TRBV6-5	NA	NA	CASGRGGATETQYF	TGTGCCAGCGGTCGCGGAGGAGCGACGGAGACCCAGTACTTC
TRBJ2-7	TRBV6-1	NA	NA	CASSDWEQYF	TGTGCCAGCAGTGATTGGGAGCAGTACTTC
TRBJ2-7	TRBV7-2	NA	NA	CASSWDVSYEQYF	TGTGCCAGCAGCTGGGACGTATCCTACGAGCAGTACTTC
TRBJ2-4	TRBV4-3	NA	few	CASSQVGGLAKNIQYF	TGCGCCAGCAGCCAAGTCGGGGGGCTAGCCAAAAACATTCAGTACTTC
TRBJ2-3	TRBV5-1	NA	NA	CASSSRDIPLVSDTQYF	TGCGCCAGCAGCTCCCGGGACATCCCCTTAGTCTCGGATACGCAGTATTTT
TRBJ2-1	TRBV7-2	NA	few	CASSSYLVINEQFF	TGTGCCAGCAGCTCGTATCTAGTGATCAATGAGCAGTTCTTC
TRBJ2-3	TRBV5-6	NA	few	CASSLNARDTQYF	TGTGCCAGCAGCTTAAATGCCAGGGATACGCAGTATTTT
TRBJ2-3	TRBV7-2	TRBD2	few	CASSTAGGRTDTQYF	TGTGCCAGCAGCACAGCGGGGGGGCGGACAGATACGCAGTATTTT
TRBJ2-1	TRBV9	NA	few	CASTLGAGDYNEQFF	TGTGCCAGCACCCTCGGGGCGGGTGATTACAATGAGCAGTTCTTC
TRBJ2-5	TRBV11-1	NA	NA	CASSAGETQYF	TGTGCCAGCAGCGCGGGAGAGACCCAGTACTTC
TRBJ1-1	TRBV4-3	TRBD1	NA	CASSQVGDSLNTEAFF	TGCGCCAGCAGCCAAGTTGGGGACAGTTTGAACACTGAAGCTTTCTTT
TRBJ2-5	TRBV10-3	TRBD2	few	CAISESTSVQETQYF	TGTGCCATCAGTGAGTCGACTAGCGTCCAAGAGACCCAGTACTTC
TRBJ1-5	TRBV4-1	NA	NA	CASSQGGYSNQPQHF	TGCGCCAGCAGCCAAGGGGGCTATAGCAATCAGCCCCAGCATTTT
TRBJ2-5	TRBV18	NA	NA	CASSPRYREETQYF	TGTGCCAGCTCACCACGGTACAGAGAAGAGACCCAGTACTTC
TRBJ2-7	TRBV14	NA	few	CASSPGPPDEQYF	TGTGCCAGCAGCCCCGGACCCCCCGACGAGCAGTACTTC
TRBJ2-5	TRBV7-2	TRBD1	NA	CASSLGDRSQYF	TGTGCCAGCAGCTTAGGGGACAGGTCCCAGTACTTC
TRBJ2-1	TRBV30	TRBD2	NA	CAWSLSSGYNEQFF	TGTGCCTGGAGTTTGTCTAGCGGGTACAATGAGCAGTTCTTC
TRBJ2-5	TRBV29-1	NA	few	CSVSKGNQETQYF	TGCAGCGTCTCGAAGGGGAATCAAGAGACCCAGTACTTC
TRBJ1-2	TRBV27	NA	NA	CASSSNLPGNGYTF	TGTGCCAGCAGTTCCAACCTACCCGGTAATGGCTACACCTTC
TRBJ2-5	TRBV7-9	NA	NA	CASSLRELSRTQYF	TGTGCCAGCAGCCTCCGGGAGCTGAGTAGGACCCAGTACTTC
TRBJ1-1	TRBV15	NA	few	CATSSRPPRTEAFF	TGTGCCACCAGCAGCCGGCCCCCCCGGACTGAAGCTTTCTTT
TRBJ2-1	TRBV7-3	TRBD2	NA	CASSLERGSGAHVEQFF	TGTGCCAGCAGCTTAGAGAGGGGTAGCGGGGCCCATGTGGAGCAGTTCTTC
TRBJ1-1	TRBV9	NA	few	CASSVEVNTEAFF	TGTGCCAGCAGCGTAGAGGTGAACACTGAAGCTTTCTTT
TRBJ2-3	TRBV7-6	TRBD2	NA	CASSPPRVAGEGTDTQYF	TGTGCCAGCAGCCCCCCCCGAGTAGCGGGAGAGGGCACAGATACGCAGTATTTT
TRBJ1-2	TRBV30	TRBD1	NA	CAWSTGGRGYTF	TGTGCCTGGAGTACAGGGGGAAGAGGCTACACCTTC
TRBJ2-5	TRBV4-2	NA	few	CASSLGGSRETQYF	TGTGCCAGCAGCTTGGGCGGTAGCAGGGAGACCCAGTACTTC
TRBJ2-3	TRBV14	NA	NA	CASSQISADTQYF	TGTGCCAGCAGCCAAATCTCAGCAGATACGCAGTATTTT
TRBJ2-2	TRBV6-6	NA	NA	CASSLAGTGELFF	TGTGCCAGCAGCCTGGCGGGGACCGGGGAGCTGTTTTTT
TRBJ2-2	TRBV29-1	NA	few	CSVDRRTGELFF	TGCAGCGTTGATCGGCGGACCGGGGAGCTGTTTTTT
TRBJ2-1	TRBV5-1	TRBD2	few	CASSLVAGEAYNEQFF	TGCGCCAGCAGCTTGGTTGCGGGGGAAGCCTACAATGAGCAGTTCTTC
TRBJ2-3	TRBV20-1	NA	NA	CSARAGTPYF	TGCAGTGCTAGAGCCGGGACCCCGTATTTT
TRBJ2-1	TRBV6-5	NA	NA	CASSYRTNSNEQFF	TGTGCCAGCAGTTACCGCACGAATAGTAATGAGCAGTTCTTC
TRBJ2-1	TRBV7-2	TRBD2	NA	CASSSGGYNEQFF	TGTGCCAGCAGCTCCGGGGGGTACAATGAGCAGTTCTTC
TRBJ2-7	TRBV7-2	NA	few	CASRQDGGGVHYEQYF	TGTGCCAGCAGGCAAGACGGTGGCGGGGTTCACTACGAGCAGTACTTC
TRBJ2-1	TRBV4-1	NA	NA	CASSHRPHPLSYNEQFF	TGCGCCAGCAGCCATAGGCCTCATCCCTTATCCTACAATGAGCAGTTCTTC
TRBJ2-3	TRBV4-3	NA	NA	CASSQDKLYTDTQYF	TGCGCCAGCAGCCAAGACAAGTTATACACAGATACGCAGTATTTT
TRBJ1-5	TRBV7-2	NA	few	CASSLARDQPQHF	TGTGCCAGCAGCTTAGCACGGGATCAGCCCCAGCATTTT
TRBJ2-5	TRBV7-2	NA	few	CASSLVTGTVQETQYF	TGTGCCAGCAGCTTAGTAACCGGGACTGTTCAAGAGACCCAGTACTTC
TRBJ2-3	TRBV10-3	TRBD2	few	CAIRKGLAGESDTQYF	TGTGCCATCAGAAAAGGACTAGCGGGAGAGTCAGATACGCAGTATTTT
TRBJ2-1	TRBV29-1	NA	few	CSSGNNEQFF	TGTTCGTCGGGGAACAATGAGCAGTTCTTC
TRBJ2-2	TRBV2	NA	NA	CASSEAGTGELFF	TGTGCCAGCAGTGAAGCAGGGACCGGGGAGCTGTTTTTT
TRBJ1-4	TRBV30	NA	many	CAWSVSWAELFF	TGTGCCTGGAGTGTGTCTTGGGCGGAACTGTTTTTT
TRBJ2-5	TRBV6-1	NA	NA	CASSEVWGQETQYF	TGTGCCAGCAGTGAAGTATGGGGACAAGAGACCCAGTACTTC
TRBJ2-3	TRBV30	TRBD2	NA	CAWSVQLAGTDTQYF	TGTGCCTGGAGTGTACAACTAGCGGGCACAGATACGCAGTATTTT
TRBJ2-5	TRBV27	NA	few	CASSFMGGQETQYF	TGTGCCAGCAGTTTTATGGGGGGCCAAGAGACCCAGTACTTC
TRBJ1-1	TRBV5-6	TRBD1	few	CASSLDRGRAEAFF	TGTGCCAGCAGCTTGGACAGGGGGCGTGCTGAAGCTTTCTTT